The 25 T cell receptor beta chains given below trace back to one sample, sequenced in a study of identical twins. TCRdb redid the calling of the 5' RACE reads with MiXCR, one entry per CDR3 protein. Of some 790,000 distinct CDR3 sequences listed, roughly 20% are singletons. The same data also contributed to another study, on T cells expressing NK-cell markers.

Sequenced: PBMCs. These receptors originate from a woman aged 18-35 years in good health.

J is TRBJ2-2 and V is TRBV20-1, with D maybe TRBD2 (6 bases). Per the germline V gene, CDR1 is DFQATT and CDR2 is SNEGSKA (reference sequence). The CDR3 extends over 17 amino acids. Trimming shortened V by 0 bases and J by 2 bases, and 16 bases separated the two germline ends. The CDR3: CSAREHGGAGNTGELFF. The DNA of the CDR3 is TGCAGTGCTAGAGAACACGGAGGCGCGGGAAACACCGGGGAGCTGTTTTTT.

The rearrangement joins TRBV20-1 to TRBJ2-3; the D call may be TRBD1 or TRBD2 (5 bases each). Between the trimmed V and J ends, which lost 4 bases and 2 bases, there was a span of 16 bases. The germline gives CDR1 DFQATT, CDR2 SNEGSKA (reference sequence). CDR3 size: 15 residues. The CDR3 loop is CSATPSVGTTDTQYF. In DNA, the CDR3 is TGCAGTGCTACCCCGTCGGTGGGGACCACAGATACGCAGTATTTT.

A few counts support this clonotype. J is TRBJ2-7 and V is TRBV6-1; D tentatively reads TRBD1 or TRBD2 (5 bases each). Germline V lookup: CDR1 MNHNS, CDR2 SASEGT. V was shortened by 5 bases and J by 5 bases, with 19 bases between the two germline ends. This CDR3 has 15 amino acids. The CDR3 DNA sequence: TGTGCCAGCAGTACGACCGGGACGCAGGCCCACGAGCAGTACTTC. It encodes CASSTTGTQAHEQYF.

The chain joins TRBV12-3 or TRBV12-4 to TRBJ2-1; 11 positions agree with TRBD1. This CDR3 has 15 amino acids. J was trimmed by 3 bases and V by 6 bases; bases with no gene match: 4. CDR3: CASRTGTGGYNEQFF. The CDR3, as DNA: TGTGCCAGCAGAACCGGGACAGGGGGCTACAATGAGCAGTTCTTC.

This chain uses TRBV10-3 with TRBJ2-7; maybe TRBD1 (5 bases). The CDR3 has 13 amino acids. The germline gives CDR1 ENHRY, CDR2 SYGVKD. With 0 bases removed from V and 5 bases from J, the gap between germline ends came to 8 bases. Here the CDR3 DNA reads TGTGCCATCAGTGAGTCTGGGGCGGACGAGCAGTACTTC. Encoded protein: CAISESGADEQYF.

This clonotype was counted a few times. V and J are TRBV6-1 and TRBJ2-1; TRBD2 might be the D (6 bases). Trimming pared 6 bases from V and 1 base from J, leaving 10 bases between. The CDR3 has 14 residues. Looked up from germline, CDR1 is MNHNS and CDR2 is SASEGT. The CDR3: CASRKEGSYNEQFF. Written as DNA, the CDR3 is TGTGCCAGCAGGAAGGAGGGGTCCTACAATGAGCAGTTCTTC.

The chain has TRBV7-6 and TRBJ1-2; 7 bases fit TRBD1. V lost 5 bases to trimming and J lost 4 bases; unmatched junction nucleotides: 13. From germline, CDR1 is SGHVS and CDR2 FNYEAQ. The length of the CDR3 is 16 residues. This chain's CDR3 is CASSPTLQGTAYGYTF. The CDR3 region has the DNA TGTGCCAGCAGCCCGACGTTACAGGGGACCGCCTATGGCTACACCTTC.

This clonotype was observed a handful of times. This sequence joins TRBV5-5 and TRBJ2-4; 8 positions agree with TRBD2. Germline CDR1 reads SGHKS; CDR2 reads YYEKEE (reference sequence). Unmatched junction bases numbered 10, after V lost 0 bases and J lost 2 bases. The CDR3 contains 18 residues. CDR3 sequence reads: CASSLALDGRAPKNIQYF. The CDR3 region has the DNA TGTGCCAGCAGCTTGGCCCTAGACGGGAGGGCGCCCAAAAACATTCAGTACTTC.

J is TRBJ1-2 and V is TRBV6-5; D not resolved. CDR3 length: 15 amino acids. The V and J ends lost 0 bases and 2 bases respectively, with 10 bases between them. The germline gives CDR1 MNHEY, CDR2 SVGAGI. The CDR3 DNA reads TGTGCCAGCAGTTACTCGGGGAGCAGCAACTATGGCTACACCTTC. Encoded protein: CASSYSGSSNYGYTF.

The chain joins TRBV20-1 to TRBJ2-1, with 8 bases matching TRBD2. Losses at the gene ends were 6 bases for V and 12 bases for J; bases not matched to a gene: 7. This CDR3 is built from 11 residues. Germline V gene data show CDR1 as DFQATT and CDR2 as SNEGSKA (reference sequence). The CDR3, as DNA: TGCAGTGCCAGCGGGGGACCGGGGCAGTTCTTC. Its protein product is CSASGGPGQFF.

This clonotype was picked up one time. This chain links TRBV20-1 with TRBJ2-4; no firm D call. V gave up 3 bases and J gave up 1 base, with 13 bases separating them. Germline V CDR1 and CDR2: DFQATT, SNEGSKA (reference sequence). CDR3 length: 15 residues. CDR3 nucleotides: TGCAGTGCTAGCGGCCATCTGATGGCCAAAAACATTCAGTACTTC. Its translation is CSASGHLMAKNIQYF.

In regard to this clonotype: The junction differs from germline at one of its ends, possibly a read error. V gene TRBV18 combines with J gene TRBJ2-2, with D perhaps given as TRBD1 or TRBD2 (6 bases each). Germline V gene data show CDR1 as KGHSH and CDR2 as LQKENI. This CDR3 region has 13 residues. The CDR3 loop is CATRDSLQGELFF. CDR3 DNA: TGCGCAACCCGGGACTCACTACAGGGAGAGCTGTTTTTT.

This clonotype has more than one count but fewer than ten. J is TRBJ2-3 and V is TRBV6-2 or TRBV6-3; D unclear. The CDR3 has 16 residues. V shed 4 bases and J shed 1 base, with 15 bases lying between them. CDR1 and CDR2 (germline): MNHEY, SVGEGT. The CDR3 nucleotides read TGTGCCAGCAGTTCCCCTTACTGGCTCCGCACAGATACGCAGTATTTT. This sequence encodes CASSSPYWLRTDTQYF.

A few counts support this clonotype. The chain couples TRBV7-2 to TRBJ1-2; D not resolved. Germline-derived CDR1 and CDR2 are SGHTA and FQGNSA. The CDR3 has 14 residues. V dropped 2 bases and J dropped 7 bases, with 14 bases sitting between them. The CDR3 coding sequence is TGTGCCAGCAGCTTAAAAGCGGCCAGTCGTGGCTACACCTTC. Translated, it gives CASSLKAASRGYTF.

This clonotype appeared a few times. The chain combines TRBV20-1 with TRBJ2-5; D might be TRBD1 or TRBD2, each matching 5 bases. Per germline, CDR1 DFQATT and CDR2 SNEGSKA (reference sequence). This CDR3 contains 14 residues. V was shortened by 3 bases and J by 7 bases, with 18 bases between the two germline ends. The chain's CDR3 is CSASGGVRGTTQYF. The CDR3 nucleotides read TGCAGTGCTAGTGGAGGCGTTCGAGGGACGACCCAGTACTTC.

The rearrangement uses TRBV12-3 or TRBV12-4 and TRBJ1-2, with 7 bases matching TRBD1. The CDR3 has 14 amino acids. The V and J ends lost 1 base and 4 bases, in that order; junction bases with no gene match: 3. This chain's CDR3 is CASSLGGGPYGYTF. In DNA, the CDR3 is TGTGCCAGCAGTTTAGGAGGGGGCCCCTATGGCTACACCTTC.

This sequence joins TRBV19 and TRBJ1-5; D possibly corresponds to TRBD1 (5 bases). There are 14 residues in the CDR3. Between the trimmed V and J ends, which lost 3 bases and 10 bases, there was a span of 16 bases. Germline V gives CDR1 LNHDA, CDR2 SQIVND (reference sequence). CDR3 nucleotide sequence: TGTGCCAGTAGTATGATCGGGGGTGGAGGCCCCCAGCATTTT. Translating gives CASSMIGGGGPQHF.

This clonotype was seen more than once but under ten times. This chain connects TRBV7-9 to TRBJ1-2; D might be TRBD1 (6 bases). V was pared by 3 bases and J by 3 bases, with 8 bases between. The germline V gene has CDR1 SEHNR and CDR2 FQNEAQ (reference sequence). The CDR3 covers 13 residues. The CDR3 region has the DNA TGTGCCAGCAGCTTGGGGGCCCACTATGGCTACACCTTC. Translation: CASSLGAHYGYTF. Full variable domain (missing parts from reference TRBV7-9 and TRBJ1-2): DTGVSQNPRHKITKRGQNVTFRCDPISEHNRLYWYRQTLGQGPEFLTYFQNEAQLEKSRLLSDRFSAERPKGSFSTLEIQRTEQGDSAMYLCASSLGAHYGYTFGSGTRLTVV.

The chain has TRBV20-1 and TRBJ1-4; 8 bases line up with TRBD1. CDR1 and CDR2 from the germline V gene are DFQATT and SNEGSKA (reference sequence). CDR3 length: 13 amino acids. The CDR3 sequence is CSVTGARKEKLFF. In nucleotides, the CDR3 is TGCAGCGTGACAGGGGCCAGGAAAGAAAAACTGTTTTTT.

The V gene is TRBV29-1, the J gene TRBJ2-3; 12 positions match TRBD2. The J segment lost 6 bases and the V segment lost 1 base, leaving 5 bases of the junction unmatched. Germline CDR1 SQVTM, CDR2 ANQGSEA. This CDR3 contains 15 residues. Here the CDR3 reads CSVEGLAGVPDTQYF. In nucleotides, the CDR3 is TGCAGCGTTGAAGGACTAGCGGGGGTCCCCGATACGCAGTATTTT.

The chain is built from TRBV11-2 and TRBJ2-1; 7 nucleotides align to TRBD2. The junction had 7 bases not matched to a gene; V was cut back by 5 bases and J by 3 bases. This CDR3 has 15 residues. Looked up from germline, CDR1 is SGHAT and CDR2 is FQNNGV. This CDR3 is CASSGTGTNYNEQFF. DNA for the CDR3: TGTGCCAGCAGCGGGACCGGGACTAACTACAATGAGCAGTTCTTC.

The chain has TRBV11-2 and TRBJ2-5, with 10 bases fitting TRBD1. This CDR3 has 14 residues. J lost 6 bases, V lost 5 bases, and 6 bases had no gene match. CDR1 and CDR2 (germline): SGHAT, FQNNGV. CDR3 nucleotides: TGTGCCAGCAGCGTCGGGACAGGGGTGCAGACCCAGTACTTC. This gives the protein CASSVGTGVQTQYF.

There are a few counts of this clonotype. The J gene is TRBJ1-3, the V gene TRBV5-1; 7 nucleotides line up with TRBD1. This CDR3 has 12 amino acids. Germline values: CDR1 SGHRS, CDR2 YFSETQ. V lost 7 bases, J lost 3 bases, and 1 base stayed unmatched. In nucleotides, the CDR3 is TGCGCCAGCGGACAGGATGGAAACACCATATATTTT. Protein product: CASGQDGNTIYF.

The chain employs TRBV20-1 and TRBJ2-1; 11 bases align to TRBD2. CDR3 length equals 15 residues. J was trimmed by 9 bases and V by 5 bases; bases with no gene match: 12. The germline V gene encodes CDR1 DFQATT and CDR2 SNEGSKA (reference sequence). The CDR3 protein is CSAPGTSGPRIEQFF. The DNA of the CDR3 is TGCAGTGCTCCCGGGACTAGCGGCCCTCGAATTGAGCAGTTCTTC.

This clonotype was counted a few times. CDR3 sequence reads: CASSLMAVEAFF. The CDR3 coding sequence is TGTGCCAGCAGTTTAATGGCGGTGGAAGCTTTCTTT. The chain links TRBV12-3 or TRBV12-4 to TRBJ1-1; D not certain. V lost 2 bases and J 8 bases, leaving 9 bases between the germline ends. The CDR3 runs to 12 residues.